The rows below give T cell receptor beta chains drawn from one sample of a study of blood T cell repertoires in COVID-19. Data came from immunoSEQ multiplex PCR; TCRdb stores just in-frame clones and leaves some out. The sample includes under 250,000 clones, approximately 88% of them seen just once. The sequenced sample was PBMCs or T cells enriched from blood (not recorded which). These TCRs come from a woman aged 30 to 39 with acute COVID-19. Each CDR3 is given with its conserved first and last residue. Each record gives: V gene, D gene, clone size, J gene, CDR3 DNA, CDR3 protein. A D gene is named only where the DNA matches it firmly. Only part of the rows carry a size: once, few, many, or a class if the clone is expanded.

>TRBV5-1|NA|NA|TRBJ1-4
TGCGCCAGCAGTCTAGGGGATGTTAATGAAAAACTGTTTTTT
CASSLGDVNEKLFF
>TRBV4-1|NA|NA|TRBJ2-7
TGCGCCAGCAGCCAGGGACAAGCCTACGAGCAGTACTTC
CASSQGQAYEQYF
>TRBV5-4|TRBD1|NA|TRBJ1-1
TGTGCCAGCAGCGGGGGACAGGGGGCAAGGGCTTTCTTT
CASSGGQGARAFF
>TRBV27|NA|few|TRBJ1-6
TGTGCCAGCGCCCCAGGCCCTAATTCACCCCTCCACTTT
CASAPGPNSPLHF
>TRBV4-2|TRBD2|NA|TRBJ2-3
TGTGCCAGCAGCCCGGCCGAGCGGGGGGAGGCGGATACGCAGTATTTT
CASSPAERGEADTQYF
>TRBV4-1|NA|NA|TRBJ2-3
TGCGCCAGCAGCCAAGTAGGGGGACGAGGCACAGATACGCAGTATTTT
CASSQVGGRGTDTQYF
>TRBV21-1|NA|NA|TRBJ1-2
TGTGCCAGCAGCAAAGTTTGGGGGCCCTTTTTCGGCTACACCTTC
CASSKVWGPFFGYTF
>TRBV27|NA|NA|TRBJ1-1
TGTGCCAGCAGTTCCCTGAGGGTGAACACTGAAGCTTTCTTT
CASSSLRVNTEAFF
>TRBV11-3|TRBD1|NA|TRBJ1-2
TGTGCCAGCAGCCTACAGGGGGGGTATGGCTACACCTTC
CASSLQGGYGYTF
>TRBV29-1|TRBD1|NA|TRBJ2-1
TGCAGCGTGGACAGGGTGGGTATAGGCAATGAGCAGTTCTTC
CSVDRVGIGNEQFF
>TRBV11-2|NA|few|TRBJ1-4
TGTGCCAGCACCGAGCATGAAAAACTGTTTTTT
CASTEHEKLFF
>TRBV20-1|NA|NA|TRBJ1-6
TGCAGTGCTAGTGTCGCAGGGGAAGGTTCACCCCTCCACTTT
CSASVAGEGSPLHF
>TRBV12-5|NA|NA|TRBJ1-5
TGTGCTAGTGGAACAGGGTCTTACAATCAGCCCCAGCATTTT
CASGTGSYNQPQHF
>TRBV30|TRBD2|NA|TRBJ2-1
TGTGCCTGGGGGAGGACTAGCCATGAGCAGTTCTTC
CAWGRTSHEQFF
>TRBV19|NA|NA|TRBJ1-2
TGTGCCAGTCGGCCAACAGGGCCCAATGACTATGGCTACACCTTC
CASRPTGPNDYGYTF
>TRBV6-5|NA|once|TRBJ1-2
TGTGCCAGCAGTTACTCTACTCAGGCGCCCTATGGCTACACCTTC
CASSYSTQAPYGYTF
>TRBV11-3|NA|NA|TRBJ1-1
TGTGCCAGCAGCTTGGTTGGGCAGGGCGAGACTGAAGCTTTCTTT
CASSLVGQGETEAFF